This T cell receptor (beta chain) was sequenced during a study of T cell repertoires in cytomegalovirus infection. Study results and limitations: Ex vivo responses were dominated by HLA-C-restricted CMV-specific TCR beta clonotypes.

The CDR3 runs 14 residues. V shed 0 bases and J shed 5 bases, with 8 bases lying between them. Germline V gene sequence: CDR1 MGHRA, CDR2 YSYEKL. TCRdb analysed the reads with MiXCR anew, one entry per CDR3 protein. The sample records approximately 290,000 distinct CDR3 sequences, over 20% being singletons. This clonotype appeared a few times. Antigen: not known. The origin of this receptor is a human donor in good health (CMV status not recorded). Some clones in this sample may be carry-over from other donors' samples. This chain uses TRBV4-1 with TRBJ1-5, with D perhaps matching TRBD1 (5 bases). The sample consisted of PBMCs. For the CDR3, the DNA is TGCGCCAGCAGCCAAGAAGTGGGGGATCAGCCCCAGCATTTT. It encodes CASSQEVGDQPQHF.